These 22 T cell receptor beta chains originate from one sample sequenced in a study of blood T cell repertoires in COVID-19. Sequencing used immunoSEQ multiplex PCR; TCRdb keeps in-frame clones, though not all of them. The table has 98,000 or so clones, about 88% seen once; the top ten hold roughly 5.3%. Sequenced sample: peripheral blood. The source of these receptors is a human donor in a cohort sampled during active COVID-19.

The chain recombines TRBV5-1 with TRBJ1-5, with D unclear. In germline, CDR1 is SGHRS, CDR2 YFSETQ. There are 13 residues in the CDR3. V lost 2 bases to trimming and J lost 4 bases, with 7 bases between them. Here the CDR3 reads CASSFRGNQPQHF. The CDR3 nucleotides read TGCGCCAGCAGCTTCCGGGGTAATCAGCCCCAGCATTTT.

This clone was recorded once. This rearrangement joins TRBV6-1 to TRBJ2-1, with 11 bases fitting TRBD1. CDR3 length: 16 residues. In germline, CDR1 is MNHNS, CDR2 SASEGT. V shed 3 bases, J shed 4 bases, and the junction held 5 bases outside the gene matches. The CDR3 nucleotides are TGTGCCAGCAGTGAGGGGACAGGGGGGGATTACAATGAGCAGTTCTTC. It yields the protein CASSEGTGGDYNEQFF.

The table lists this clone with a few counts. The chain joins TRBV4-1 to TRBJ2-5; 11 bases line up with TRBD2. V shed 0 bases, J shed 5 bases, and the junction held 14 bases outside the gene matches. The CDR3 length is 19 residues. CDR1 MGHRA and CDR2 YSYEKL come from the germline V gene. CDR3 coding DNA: TGCGCCAGCAGCCAAGATAGGATAGCGGGAGGGCCTCCCCGTGAGACCCAGTACTTC. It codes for CASSQDRIAGGPPRETQYF.

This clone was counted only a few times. The CDR3 reads CASSLGTGDRTIRHTF. Here the CDR3 DNA reads TGCGCCAGCAGCTTGGGGACAGGGGACCGTACAATACGACACACCTTC. The V call is TRBV5-1, the J call TRBJ1-2; TRBD1 agrees at 9 bases. V was clipped by 0 bases and J by 12 bases; unmatched bases: 15. Per germline, CDR1 SGHRS and CDR2 YFSETQ. The CDR3 is 16 amino acids.

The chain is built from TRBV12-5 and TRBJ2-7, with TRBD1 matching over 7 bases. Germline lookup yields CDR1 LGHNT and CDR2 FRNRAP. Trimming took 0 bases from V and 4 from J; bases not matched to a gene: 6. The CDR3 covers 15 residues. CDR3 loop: CASGLVLDRAYEQYF. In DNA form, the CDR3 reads TGTGCTAGTGGTTTGGTACTTGACAGGGCTTACGAGCAGTACTTC.

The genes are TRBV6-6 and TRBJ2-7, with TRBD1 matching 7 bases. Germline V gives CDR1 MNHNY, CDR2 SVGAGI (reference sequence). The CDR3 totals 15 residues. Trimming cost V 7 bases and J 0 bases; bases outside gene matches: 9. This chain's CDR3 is CASIKLGQSSYEQYF. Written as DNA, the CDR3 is TGTGCCAGCATCAAACTGGGACAGTCCTCCTACGAGCAGTACTTC.

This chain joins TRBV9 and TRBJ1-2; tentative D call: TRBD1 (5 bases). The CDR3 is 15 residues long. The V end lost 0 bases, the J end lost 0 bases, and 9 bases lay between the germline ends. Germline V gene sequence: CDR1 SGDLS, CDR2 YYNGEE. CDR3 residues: CASSVGTGPNYGYTF. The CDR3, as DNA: TGTGCCAGCAGCGTAGGAACAGGACCTAACTATGGCTACACCTTC. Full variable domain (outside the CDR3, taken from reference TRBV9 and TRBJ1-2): DSGVTQTPKHLITATGQRVTLRCSPRSGDLSVYWYQQSLDQGLQFLIQYYNGEERAKGNILERFSAQQFPDLHSELNLSSLELGDSALYFCASSVGTGPNYGYTFGSGTRLTVV.

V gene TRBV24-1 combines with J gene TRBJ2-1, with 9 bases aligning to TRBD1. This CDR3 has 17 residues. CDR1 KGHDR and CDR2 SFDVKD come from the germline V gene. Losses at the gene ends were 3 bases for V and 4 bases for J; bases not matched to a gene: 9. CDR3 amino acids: CATSDPGTGKLYNEQFF. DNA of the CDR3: TGTGCCACCAGTGATCCCGGGACAGGGAAACTATACAATGAGCAGTTCTTC.

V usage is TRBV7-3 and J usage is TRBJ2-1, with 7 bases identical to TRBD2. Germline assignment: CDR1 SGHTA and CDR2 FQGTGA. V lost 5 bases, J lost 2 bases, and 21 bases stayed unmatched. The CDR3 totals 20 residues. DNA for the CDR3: TGTGCCAGCAGCCGGCAAACTGGAGCTTCGCGGGGGAGAACCTACAATGAGCAGTTCTTC. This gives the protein CASSRQTGASRGRTYNEQFF.

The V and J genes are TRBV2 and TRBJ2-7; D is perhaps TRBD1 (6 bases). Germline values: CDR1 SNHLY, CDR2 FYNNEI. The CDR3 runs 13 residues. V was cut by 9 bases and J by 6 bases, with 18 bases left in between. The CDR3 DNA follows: TGTGCCAGTTTGCTAGGGGGAAGACCCGAGCAGTACTTC. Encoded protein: CASLLGGRPEQYF.

The CDR3 coding sequence is TGTGCCAGCAGCCAAGGGACAGGGGAATATGGCTACACCTTC. Its translation is CASSQGTGEYGYTF. This rearrangement joins TRBV3-1 (or the pseudogene TRBV3-2) to TRBJ1-2; TRBD1 aligns across 9 bases. Germline loops: CDR1 LGHDT, CDR2 YNNKEL (reference sequence). This CDR3 is 14 amino acids long. Trimming cost V 1 base and J 5 bases; bases outside gene matches: 2.

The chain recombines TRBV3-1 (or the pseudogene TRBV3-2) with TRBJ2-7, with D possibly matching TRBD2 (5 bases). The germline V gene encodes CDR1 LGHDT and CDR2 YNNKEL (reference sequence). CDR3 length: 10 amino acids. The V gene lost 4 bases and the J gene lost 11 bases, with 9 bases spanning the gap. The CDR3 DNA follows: TGTGCCAGCAGCCCCCCGGAGGAGTACTTC. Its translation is CASSPPEEYF.

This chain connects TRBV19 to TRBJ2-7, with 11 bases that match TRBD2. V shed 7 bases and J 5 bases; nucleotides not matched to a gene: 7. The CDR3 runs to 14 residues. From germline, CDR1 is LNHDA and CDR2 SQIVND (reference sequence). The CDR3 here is CASKIAGGPHEQYF. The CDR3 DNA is TGTGCCAGTAAAATAGCGGGAGGGCCTCACGAGCAGTACTTC.

The CDR3 region has the DNA TGTGCCACCAGCAGGGGACAGGATTCGTTCTTC. It translates to CATSRGQDSFF. V usage is TRBV15 and J usage is TRBJ2-1, with 8 bases identical to TRBD1. Germline CDR1 is LNHNV and CDR2 is YYDKDF (reference sequence). The CDR3 is 11 residues long. V gave up 3 bases and J gave up 15 bases; unmatched junction bases: 4.

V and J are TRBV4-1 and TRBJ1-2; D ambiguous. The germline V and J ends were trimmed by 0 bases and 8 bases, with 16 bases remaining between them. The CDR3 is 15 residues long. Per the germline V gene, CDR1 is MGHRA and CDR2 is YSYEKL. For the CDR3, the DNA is TGCGCCAGCAGCCAAGATCGGGGATCCCAGGACGGCTACACCTTC. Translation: CASSQDRGSQDGYTF.

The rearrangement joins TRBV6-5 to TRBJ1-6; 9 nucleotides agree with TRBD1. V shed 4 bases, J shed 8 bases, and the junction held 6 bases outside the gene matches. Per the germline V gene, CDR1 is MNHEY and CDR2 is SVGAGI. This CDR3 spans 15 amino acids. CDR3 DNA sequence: TGTGCCAGCAGTTCGGACAGGGGACGTGATTCACCCCTCCACTTT. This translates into CASSSDRGRDSPLHF.

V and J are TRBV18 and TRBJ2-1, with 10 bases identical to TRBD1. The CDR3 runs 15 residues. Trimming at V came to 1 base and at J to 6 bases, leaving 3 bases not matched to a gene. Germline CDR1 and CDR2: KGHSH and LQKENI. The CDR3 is CASSPLDRGFNEQFF. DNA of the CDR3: TGTGCCAGCTCACCACTGGACAGGGGGTTCAATGAGCAGTTCTTC.

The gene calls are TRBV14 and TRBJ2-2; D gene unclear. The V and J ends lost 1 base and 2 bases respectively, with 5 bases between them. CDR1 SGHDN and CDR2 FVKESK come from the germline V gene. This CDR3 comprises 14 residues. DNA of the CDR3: TGTGCCAGCAGCCAAGTAGTAAACACCGGGGAGCTGTTTTTT. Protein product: CASSQVVNTGELFF. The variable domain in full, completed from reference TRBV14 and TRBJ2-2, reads EAGVTQFPSHSVIEKGQTVTLRCDPISGHDNLYWYRRVMGKEIKFLLHFVKESKQDESGMPNNRFLAERTGGTYSTLKVQPAELEDSGVYFCASSQVVNTGELFFGEGSRLTVL.

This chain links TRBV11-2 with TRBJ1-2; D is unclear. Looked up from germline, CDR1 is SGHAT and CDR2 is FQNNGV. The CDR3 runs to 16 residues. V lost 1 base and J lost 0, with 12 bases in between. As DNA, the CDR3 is TGTGCCAGCAGCTTAGTGGTCGGGAGATCTAACTATGGCTACACCTTC. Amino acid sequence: CASSLVVGRSNYGYTF.

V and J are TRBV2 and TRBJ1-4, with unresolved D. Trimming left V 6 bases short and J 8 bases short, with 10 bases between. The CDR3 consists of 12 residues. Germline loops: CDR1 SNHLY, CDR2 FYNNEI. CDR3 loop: CASRVSGEKLFF. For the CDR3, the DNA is TGTGCCAGCAGGGTGTCGGGAGAAAAACTGTTTTTT.

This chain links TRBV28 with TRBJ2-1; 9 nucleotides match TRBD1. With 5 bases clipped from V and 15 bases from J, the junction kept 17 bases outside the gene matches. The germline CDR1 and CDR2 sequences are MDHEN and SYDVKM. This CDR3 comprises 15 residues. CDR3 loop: CASSGSGTGNLRAFF. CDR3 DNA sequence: TGTGCCAGCAGTGGCTCCGGGACAGGGAATCTGCGGGCGTTCTTC.

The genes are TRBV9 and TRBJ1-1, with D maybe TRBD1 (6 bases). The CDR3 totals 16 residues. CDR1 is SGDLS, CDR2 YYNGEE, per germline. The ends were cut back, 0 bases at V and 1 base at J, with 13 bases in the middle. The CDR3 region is CASSVGQGGGNTEAFF. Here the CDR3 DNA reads TGTGCCAGCAGCGTAGGGCAGGGAGGGGGGAACACTGAAGCTTTCTTT.